The entry that follows covers one TCR beta chain sequence. The data originate from a study of blood T cell repertoires in COVID-19. The germline V and J ends were trimmed by 6 bases and 0 bases, with 12 bases remaining between them. The CDR3 spans 15 residues. Per the germline V gene, CDR1 is ENHRY and CDR2 is SYGVKD. Per the authors' pipeline: Nucleated cell counts were estimated from reference gene primer amplification. Profiling relied on immunoSEQ multiplex PCR, and the TCRdb table lists in-frame clones only, not all of them. V and J calls and clone size follow that table, whereas D and trimming were derived from the DNA. The repertoire has fewer than 200,000 clones, roughly 87% of them found once; the top ten carry 1.6%.

The sample taken for sequencing was peripheral blood. The chain has TRBV10-3 and TRBJ1-5; tentatively, D is TRBD1 (6 bases). This TCR came from a woman aged 50 to 65 with acute or convalescent COVID-19. The CDR3 loop is CAIRWTDDSNQPQHF. The CDR3 nucleotides are TGTGCCATCAGGTGGACAGACGATAGCAATCAGCCCCAGCATTTT.